This paragraph reports one T cell receptor (beta chain). Its binding antigen is unknown. Qualities for individual bases were not recorded, and no much larger clone is one base off. This sample stems from a study of graft-versus-host responses after intestinal transplantation (dated by TCRdb to 2020 to 2022). Background for the entire study: The transplants that recipients got were multivisceral, liver-intestinal, or isolated intestinal. Every recipient was given anti-thymocyte globulin induction, followed by about three years of maintenance tacrolimus and steroids. After intestinal transplantation, graft-versus-host and host-versus-graft alloreactive T cell clones were followed in the graft, circulation and bone marrow using bulk TCR-beta CDR3 sequencing. Alloreactive clones were identified by sequencing pre-transplant mixed lymphocyte reaction products and comparing these products with unstimulated pre-transplant donor and recipient T cells. The cohort enrolled 24 intestinal transplant recipients including one retransplant, and 3 patients lacking pretransplant specimens were excluded. A peak of at least 4% donor T cells among recipient peripheral blood mononuclear cells was the definition used for donor T cell macrochimerism. Instead of going to the commercial service, samples from a few later patients were sequenced in-house on an Illumina MiSeq and processed with MiXCR. Overall results and qualifications from the work: Early after transplant, declines in HvG clones were associated with peak levels of circulating GvH clones. GvH clones were detected in recipient bone marrow, and some appeared earlier in ileal mucosa or blood, consistent with an intestinal mucosal origin. Conclusions were limited by the relatively low number and heterogeneity of intestinal transplant patients. In the allografts of patients with donor T cell macrochimerism, GvH to HvG T cell clonal ratios were high.

The library was produced with the immunoSEQ multiplex PCR assay. For most patients, genomic DNA was isolated using the Qiagen DNeasy Blood and Tissue Kit and was shipped frozen to Adaptive Biotechnologies for TCR sequencing. Adaptive Biotechnologies carried out high-throughput TCR-beta CDR3 sequencing of genomic DNA for most patients. In the source study's methods: TCR sequencing data for around 20 patients were retrieved from Adaptive's ImmunoSEQ software; three other patients were processed with MiXCR and VDJtools. To correct CD4 versus CD8 sorting errors, any sequence found in both subsets at a frequency ratio below 5:1 was removed. CDR3 nucleotide sequences shared between donor and recipient were removed because the origin of such sequences could not be assigned. To be classed as alloreactive, a clone needed at least 2-fold expansion over unstimulated cells and a minimum CFSE-low frequency of 0.002% (template counts) or 0.001% (read counts). A clone was considered mappable if detected in the sequenced pre-transplant spleen, lymph node, or MLR CFSE-low populations of the donor or recipient. Cumulative frequency of alloreactive clones was calculated as a percentage of all sequences weighted by copy number. Drawn from immuneACCESS, this table holds only the in-frame rearrangements with V and J called that TCRdb kept. Clones are partly lost; checked studies trace under half to an unresolved V gene and leave the rest unexplained. That table is the source of V, J and clone size, and D and trimming were worked out from the DNA. In all, the sample holds approximately 80,000 clones, and 70% to 90% of those were seen once. The top ten clonotypes cover 0.34% of the sample.

The cysteine opens and the phenylalanine closes a CDR3 of 12 amino acids. The kept DNA is CDR3 alone, 36 bases in frame from the first base. CDR1 SNHLY and CDR2 FYNNEI were looked up in the germline V gene. V is cut back by 9 bases and J by 5 bases, with 5 bases in the junction unmatched. This sample's time point label indicates: cells obtained before transplantation from donor or recipient. CD3+CD4+ and CD3+CD8+ populations were FACS-sorted from unstimulated pre-transplant donor and recipient cells taken from spleen or lymph nodes. This sequence uses TRBV2 and TRBJ1-2; 8 middle bases align to TRBD1. The TCR originated in a human donor who received an intestinal transplant. The sequenced sample was unstimulated CD4+ T cells sorted from spleen or lymph node cells, obtained before intestinal transplant. The encoded CDR3 is CASADRAYGYTF. The nucleotide sequence reads as follows: TGTGCCAGTGCGGACAGGGCATATGGCTACACCTTC.